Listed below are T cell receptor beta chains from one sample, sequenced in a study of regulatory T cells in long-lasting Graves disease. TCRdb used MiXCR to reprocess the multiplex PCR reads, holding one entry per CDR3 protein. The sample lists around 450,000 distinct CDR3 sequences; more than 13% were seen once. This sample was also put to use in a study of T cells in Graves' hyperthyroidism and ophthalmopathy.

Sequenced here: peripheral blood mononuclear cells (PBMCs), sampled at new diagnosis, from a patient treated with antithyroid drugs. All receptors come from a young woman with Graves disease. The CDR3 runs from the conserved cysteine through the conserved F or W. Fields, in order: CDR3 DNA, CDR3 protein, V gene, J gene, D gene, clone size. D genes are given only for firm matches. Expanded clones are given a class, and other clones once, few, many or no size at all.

TGCAGCCTGGAGGAGGGAGGGCCAGGCAATGAGCAGTTCTTC	CSLEEGGPGNEQFF	TRBV20-1	TRBJ2-1	TRBD2	few
TGTGCCAGCGCGGCTGGACTTCTGAGCTCTGGAAACACCATATATTTT	CASAAGLLSSGNTIYF	TRBV3-1	TRBJ1-3	-	-
TGTGCCTGGAGGCGACAGGGGGCGGTCGGGGAGCTGTTTTTT	CAWRRQGAVGELFF	TRBV30	TRBJ2-2	TRBD1	many
TGTGCCAGCAGCCAAGACAGAGGTTCGAACACTGAAGCTTTCTTT	CASSQDRGSNTEAFF	TRBV3-1	TRBJ1-1	-	many
TGCGCCAGCAGCCAAGGGGCCGGGACTAGCTCAGGTGAGCAGTTCTTC	CASSQGAGTSSGEQFF	TRBV4-1	TRBJ2-1	TRBD2	many
TGTGCCAGCAGTTTATTCATGGACGGAGGCTACGAGCAGTACTTC	CASSLFMDGGYEQYF	TRBV27	TRBJ2-7	-	many
TGTGCCAGCAGCTTAAGAGGGACTAGCGCCGGGGAGCTGTTTTTT	CASSLRGTSAGELFF	TRBV7-3	TRBJ2-2	TRBD2	many
TGTGCCAGCAGCTTAGTGGGCCTAGGACGTGGCAATGAGCAGTTCTTC	CASSLVGLGRGNEQFF	TRBV7-3	TRBJ2-1	-	many
TGTGCCAGCAGTTTGGGTTGGGGGGTCTACGAGCAGTACTTC	CASSLGWGVYEQYF	TRBV28	TRBJ2-7	-	many
TGTGCCAGCAATACCGACAGATACCAAGAGACCCAGTACTTC	CASNTDRYQETQYF	TRBV6-1	TRBJ2-5	-	-
TGTGCCAGCAGCTCCGAGAGCGGGAGTGGAAATACGCAGTATTTT	CASSSESGSGNTQYF	TRBV7-3	TRBJ2-3	TRBD2	many
TGTGCCAGCAGCCCCGGGGGGCGGAGCTATTTT	CASSPGGRSYF	TRBV7-2	TRBJ2-3	-	many
TGCGCCAGCAGCCCCCCTGTTAGGGAAGGCTACACCTTC	CASSPPVREGYTF	TRBV11-3	TRBJ1-2	-	-
TGTGCCAGCAGTTTAACGGACACCTACACTGAAGCTTTCTTT	CASSLTDTYTEAFF	TRBV27	TRBJ1-1	-	many
TGTGCCAGCAGTGTCTACAGCAAAAACATTCAGTACTTC	CASSVYSKNIQYF	TRBV28	TRBJ2-4	-	many
TGTGCCAGCAGCTTAGGTGCCTACGAGCAGTTCTTC	CASSLGAYEQFF	TRBV7-9	TRBJ2-1	-	few
TGTGCCAGCAGCCAAGTGGACTCACCGTATACGCAGTATTTT	CASSQVDSPYTQYF	TRBV4-2	TRBJ2-3	-	few